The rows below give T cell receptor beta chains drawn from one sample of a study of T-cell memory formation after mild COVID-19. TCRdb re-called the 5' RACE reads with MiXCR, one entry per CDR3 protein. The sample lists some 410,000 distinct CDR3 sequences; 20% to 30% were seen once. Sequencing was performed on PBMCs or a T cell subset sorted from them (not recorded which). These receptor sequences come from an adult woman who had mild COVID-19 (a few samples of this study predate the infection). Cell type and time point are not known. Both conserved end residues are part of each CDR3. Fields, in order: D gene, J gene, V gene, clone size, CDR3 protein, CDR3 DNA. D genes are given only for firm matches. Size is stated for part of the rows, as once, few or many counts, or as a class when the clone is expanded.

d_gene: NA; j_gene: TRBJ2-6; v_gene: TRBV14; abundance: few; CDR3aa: CASSQVGTGANVLTF; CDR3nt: TGTGCCAGCAGCCAAGTCGGGACTGGGGCCAACGTCCTGACTTTC
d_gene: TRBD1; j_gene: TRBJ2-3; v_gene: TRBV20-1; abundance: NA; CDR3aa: CSARDSLSVRDTQYF; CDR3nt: TGCAGTGCCAGGGACAGTCTTTCTGTCCGAGATACGCAGTATTTT
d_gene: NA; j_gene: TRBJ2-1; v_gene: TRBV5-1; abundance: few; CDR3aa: CASIGGGAYNEQFF; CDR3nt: TGCGCCAGCATCGGAGGCGGGGCCTACAATGAGCAGTTCTTC
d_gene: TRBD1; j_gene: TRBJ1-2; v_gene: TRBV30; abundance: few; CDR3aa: CAWSRTQDRGRLYGYTF; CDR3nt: TGTGCCTGGAGTCGAACTCAGGACAGGGGGCGCCTCTATGGCTACACCTTC
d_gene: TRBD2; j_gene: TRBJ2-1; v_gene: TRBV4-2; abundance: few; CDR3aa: CASSQTTSGRGNEQFF; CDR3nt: TGTGCCAGCAGCCAGACGACTAGCGGGAGGGGGAATGAGCAGTTCTTC
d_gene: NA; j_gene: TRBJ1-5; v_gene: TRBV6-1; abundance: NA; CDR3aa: CASSEWPNQPQHF; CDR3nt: TGTGCCAGCAGTGAATGGCCAAATCAGCCCCAGCATTTT
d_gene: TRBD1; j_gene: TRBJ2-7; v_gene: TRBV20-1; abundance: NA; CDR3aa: CSARVTGLYEQYF; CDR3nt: TGCAGTGCTAGGGTGACAGGGCTTTACGAGCAGTACTTC
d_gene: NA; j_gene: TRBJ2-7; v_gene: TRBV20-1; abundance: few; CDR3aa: CSGLRKNAEQYF; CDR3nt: TGCAGTGGGTTGAGAAAGAATGCCGAGCAGTACTTC
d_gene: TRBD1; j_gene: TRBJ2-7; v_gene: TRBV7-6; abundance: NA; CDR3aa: CASSPRADRASYEQYF; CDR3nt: TGTGCCAGCAGCCCACGGGCGGACAGGGCGTCCTACGAGCAGTACTTC
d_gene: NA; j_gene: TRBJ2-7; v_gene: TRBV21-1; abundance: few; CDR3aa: CASTLGPPKSYEQYF; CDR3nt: TGTGCCAGCACCTTGGGACCCCCAAAATCCTACGAGCAGTACTTC
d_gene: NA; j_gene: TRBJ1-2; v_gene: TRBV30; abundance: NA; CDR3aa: CAWRERGDYGYTF; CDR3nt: TGTGCCTGGAGAGAAAGGGGAGACTATGGCTACACCTTC
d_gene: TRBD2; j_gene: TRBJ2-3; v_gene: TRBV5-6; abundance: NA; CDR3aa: CASSWGAGEGTDTQYF; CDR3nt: TGTGCCAGCAGCTGGGGCGCGGGAGAGGGCACAGATACGCAGTATTTT
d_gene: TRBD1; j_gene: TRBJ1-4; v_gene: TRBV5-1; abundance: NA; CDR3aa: CASSPHWDSEKLFF; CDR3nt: TGCGCCAGCAGCCCCCATTGGGACAGCGAAAAACTGTTTTTT
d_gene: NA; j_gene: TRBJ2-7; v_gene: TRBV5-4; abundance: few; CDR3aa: CASSIGGTYEQYF; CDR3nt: TGTGCCAGCAGCATCGGGGGAACCTACGAGCAGTACTTC
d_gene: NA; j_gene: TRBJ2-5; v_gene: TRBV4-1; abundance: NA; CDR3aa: CASSQGGGKNVKTQYF; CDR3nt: TGCGCCAGCAGCCAAGGCGGAGGGAAAAATGTAAAGACCCAGTACTTC
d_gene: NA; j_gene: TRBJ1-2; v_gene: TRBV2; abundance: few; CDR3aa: CASSRAGYGYTF; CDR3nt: TGTGCCAGCAGCAGGGCGGGTTACGGCTACACCTTC
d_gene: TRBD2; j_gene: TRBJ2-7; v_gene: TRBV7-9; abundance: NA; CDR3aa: CASSPRGGTTSYEQYF; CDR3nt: TGTGCCAGCAGCCCCCGGGGGGGGACTACCTCCTACGAGCAGTACTTC
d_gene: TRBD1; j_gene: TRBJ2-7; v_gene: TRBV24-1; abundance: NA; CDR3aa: CATSVPRDRVSSESYEQYF; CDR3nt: TGTGCCACCAGCGTACCCCGGGACAGGGTATCGTCCGAAAGCTACGAGCAGTACTTC
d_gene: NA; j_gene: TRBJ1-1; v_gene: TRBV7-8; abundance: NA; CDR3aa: CASSLAPGITEAFF; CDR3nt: TGTGCCAGCAGCTTAGCGCCGGGAATCACTGAAGCTTTCTTT
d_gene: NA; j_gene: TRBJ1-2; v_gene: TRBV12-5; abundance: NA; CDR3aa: CASGLVVRRERLDGYTF; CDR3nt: TGTGCTAGTGGTTTGGTAGTTCGGAGGGAAAGATTAGATGGCTACACCTTC
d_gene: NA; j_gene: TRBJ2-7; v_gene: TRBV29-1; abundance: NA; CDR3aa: CSVKGGSYEQYF; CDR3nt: TGCAGCGTTAAGGGCGGATCCTACGAGCAGTACTTC
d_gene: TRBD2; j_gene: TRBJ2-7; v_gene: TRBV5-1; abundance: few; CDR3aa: CASSRGTSGGYEQYF; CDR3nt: TGCGCCAGCAGCAGGGGGACTAGCGGGGGATACGAGCAGTACTTC
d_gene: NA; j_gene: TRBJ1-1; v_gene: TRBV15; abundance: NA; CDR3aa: CATSRVVAGNTEAFF; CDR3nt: TGTGCCACCAGCAGAGTCGTCGCGGGAAACACTGAAGCTTTCTTT
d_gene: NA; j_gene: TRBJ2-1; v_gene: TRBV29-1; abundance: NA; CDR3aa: CSVADYHEQFF; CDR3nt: TGCAGCGTTGCAGACTATCATGAGCAGTTCTTC
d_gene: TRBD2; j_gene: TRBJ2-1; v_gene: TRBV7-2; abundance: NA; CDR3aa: CASSLSLWEGLAANEQFF; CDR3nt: TGTGCCAGCAGCTTATCTTTGTGGGAGGGCCTCGCCGCCAATGAGCAGTTCTTC
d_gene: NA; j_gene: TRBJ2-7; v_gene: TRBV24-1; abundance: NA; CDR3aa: CATSAPDLGVYEQYF; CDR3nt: TGTGCCACCAGTGCCCCAGATCTGGGAGTTTACGAGCAGTACTTC
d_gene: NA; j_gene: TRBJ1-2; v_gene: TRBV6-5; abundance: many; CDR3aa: CASSTTRSEGYTF; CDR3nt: TGTGCCAGCAGTACGACCCGCTCAGAGGGCTACACCTTC
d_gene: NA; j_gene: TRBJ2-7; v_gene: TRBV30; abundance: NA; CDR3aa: CAWSVGDLYEQYF; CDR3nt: TGTGCCTGGAGTGTAGGAGACCTCTACGAGCAGTACTTC
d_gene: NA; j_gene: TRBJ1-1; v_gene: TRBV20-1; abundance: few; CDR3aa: CSARESGTSNTEAFF; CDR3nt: TGCAGTGCTAGAGAGTCGGGGACCTCGAACACTGAAGCTTTCTTT
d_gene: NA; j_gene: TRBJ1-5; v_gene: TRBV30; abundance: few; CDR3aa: CAWSVWVSNQPQHF; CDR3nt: TGTGCCTGGAGTGTATGGGTTAGCAATCAGCCCCAGCATTTT
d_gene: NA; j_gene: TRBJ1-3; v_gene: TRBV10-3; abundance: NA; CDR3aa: CAISQGHGNTIYF; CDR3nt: TGTGCCATCAGCCAGGGGCATGGAAACACCATATATTTT
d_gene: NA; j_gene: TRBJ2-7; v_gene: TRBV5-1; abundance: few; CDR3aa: CASSGELAYEQYF; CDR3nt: TGCGCCAGCAGCGGAGAACTAGCCTACGAGCAGTACTTC
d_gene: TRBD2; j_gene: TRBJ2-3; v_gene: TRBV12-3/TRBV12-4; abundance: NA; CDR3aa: CASSLSGGWDTQYF; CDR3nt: TGTGCCAGCAGTTTGAGCGGGGGCTGGGATACGCAGTATTTT
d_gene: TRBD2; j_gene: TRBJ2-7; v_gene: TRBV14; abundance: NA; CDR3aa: CASSQGGGRWGHEQYF; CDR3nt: TGTGCCAGCAGCCAAGGGGGCGGGAGATGGGGCCACGAGCAGTACTTC